The entry below describes one T cell receptor (beta chain). The antigen is unknown. V was pared by 2 bases and J by 4 bases, with 13 bases between. Per the germline V gene, CDR1 is SGHKS and CDR2 is YYEKEE (reference sequence). The CDR3 is 15 amino acids. The record originates from a study of T cell responses to AZD1222 COVID-19 vaccine. The repertoire was sequenced with immunoSEQ multiplex PCR; TCRdb's copy has only in-frame clones and lacks some. The profile shows approximately 110,000 clones, roughly 91% of them singletons. General study results and limits: CD4 TCRs covered the whole spike, strongest at regions 160-218 and 743-854. Most donors were white British and more were female, and clonal diversity was possibly underestimated.

The chain uses TRBV5-5 and TRBJ1-3, with TRBD1 as a possible D gene (5 bases). The material was peripheral blood, obtained on day 0 of AZD1222 vaccination. The sequence came from an adult in good health. CDR3 bases: TGTGCCAGCAGCTTTTGGAGGGGATCAGGAAACACCATATATTTT. It encodes CASSFWRGSGNTIYF.